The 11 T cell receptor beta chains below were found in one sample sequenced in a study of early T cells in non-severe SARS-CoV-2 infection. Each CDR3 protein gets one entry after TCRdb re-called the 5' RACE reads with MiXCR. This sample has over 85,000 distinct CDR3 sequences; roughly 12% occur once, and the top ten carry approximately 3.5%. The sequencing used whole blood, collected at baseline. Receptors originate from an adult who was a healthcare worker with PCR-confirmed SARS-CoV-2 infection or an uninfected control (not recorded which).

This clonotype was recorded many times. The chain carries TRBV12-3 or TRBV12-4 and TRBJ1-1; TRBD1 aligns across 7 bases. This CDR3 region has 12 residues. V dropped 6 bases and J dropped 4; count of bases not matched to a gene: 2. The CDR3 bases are TGTGCCAGCAGCACAGGGGCCACTGAAGCTTTCTTT. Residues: CASSTGATEAFF.

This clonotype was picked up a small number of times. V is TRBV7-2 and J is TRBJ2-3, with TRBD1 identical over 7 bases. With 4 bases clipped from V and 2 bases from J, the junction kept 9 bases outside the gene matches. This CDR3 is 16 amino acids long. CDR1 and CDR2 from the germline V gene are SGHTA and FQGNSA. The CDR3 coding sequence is TGTGCCAGCAGCTCAACCGGGACAGCCTTCACAGATACGCAGTATTTT. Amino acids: CASSSTGTAFTDTQYF. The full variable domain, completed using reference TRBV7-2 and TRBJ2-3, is GAGVSQSPSNKVTEKGKDVELRCDPISGHTALYWYRQSLGQGLEFLIYFQGNSAPDKSGLPSDRFSAERTGGSVSTLTIQRTQQEDSAVYLCASSSTGTAFTDTQYFGPGTRLTVL.

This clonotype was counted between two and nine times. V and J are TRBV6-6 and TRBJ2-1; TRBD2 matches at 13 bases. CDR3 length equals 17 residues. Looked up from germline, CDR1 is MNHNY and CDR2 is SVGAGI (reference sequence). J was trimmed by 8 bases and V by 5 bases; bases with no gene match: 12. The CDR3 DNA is TGTGCCAGCAGTGAAGGACTAGCGGGAGTAACCGTCCATGAGCAGTTCTTC. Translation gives CASSEGLAGVTVHEQFF.

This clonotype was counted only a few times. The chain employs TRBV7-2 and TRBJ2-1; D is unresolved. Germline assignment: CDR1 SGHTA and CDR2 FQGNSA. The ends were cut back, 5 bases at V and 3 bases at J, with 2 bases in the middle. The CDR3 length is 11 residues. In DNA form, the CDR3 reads TGTGCCAGCAGCCACTACAATGAGCAGTTCTTC. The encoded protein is CASSHYNEQFF.

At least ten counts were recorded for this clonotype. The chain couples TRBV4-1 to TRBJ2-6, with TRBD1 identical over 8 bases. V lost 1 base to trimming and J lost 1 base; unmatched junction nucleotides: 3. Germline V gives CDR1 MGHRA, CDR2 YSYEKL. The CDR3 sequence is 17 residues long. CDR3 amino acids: CASSQGQGRSGANVLTF. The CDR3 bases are TGCGCCAGCAGCCAAGGACAGGGGAGGTCTGGGGCCAACGTCCTGACTTTC.

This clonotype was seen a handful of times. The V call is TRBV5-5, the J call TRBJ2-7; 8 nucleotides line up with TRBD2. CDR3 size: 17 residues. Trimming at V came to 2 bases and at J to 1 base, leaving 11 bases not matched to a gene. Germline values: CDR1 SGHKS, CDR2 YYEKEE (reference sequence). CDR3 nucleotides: TGTGCCAGCAGCTTTACCCCGAGCGGGAGTGTTTCCTACGAGCAGTACTTC. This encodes CASSFTPSGSVSYEQYF. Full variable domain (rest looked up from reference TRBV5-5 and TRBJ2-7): DAGVTQSPTHLIKTRGQQVTLRCSPISGHKSVSWYQQVLGQGPQFIFQYYEKEERGRGNFPDRFSARQFPNYSSELNVNALLLGDSALYLCASSFTPSGSVSYEQYFGPGTRLTVT.

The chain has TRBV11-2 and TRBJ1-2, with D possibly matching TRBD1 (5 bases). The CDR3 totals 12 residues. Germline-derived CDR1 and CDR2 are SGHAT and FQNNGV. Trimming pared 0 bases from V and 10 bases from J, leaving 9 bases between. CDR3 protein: CASSLEGRAYTF. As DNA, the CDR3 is TGTGCCAGCAGCTTAGAGGGCAGGGCCTACACCTTC. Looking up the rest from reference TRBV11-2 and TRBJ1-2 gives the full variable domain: EAGVAQSPRYKIIEKRQSVAFWCNPISGHATLYWYQQILGQGPKLLIQFQNNGVVDDSQLPKDRFSAERLKGVDSTLKIQPAKLEDSAVYLCASSLEGRAYTFGSGTRLTVV.

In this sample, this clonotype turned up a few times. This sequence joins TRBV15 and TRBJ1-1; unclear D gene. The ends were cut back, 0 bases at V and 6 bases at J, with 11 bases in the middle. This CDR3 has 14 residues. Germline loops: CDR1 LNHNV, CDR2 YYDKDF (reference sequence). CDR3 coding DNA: TGTGCCACCAGCAGAGATCTAGTAGGTCCTGAAGCTTTCTTT. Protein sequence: CATSRDLVGPEAFF.

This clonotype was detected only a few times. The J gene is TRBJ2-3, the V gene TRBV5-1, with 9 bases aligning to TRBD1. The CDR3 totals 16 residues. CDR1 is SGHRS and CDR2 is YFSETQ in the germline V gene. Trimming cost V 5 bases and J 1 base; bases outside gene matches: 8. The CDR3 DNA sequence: TGCGCCAGCAGTTCCCTACGGACAGGGGGCACAGATACGCAGTATTTT. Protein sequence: CASSSLRTGGTDTQYF.

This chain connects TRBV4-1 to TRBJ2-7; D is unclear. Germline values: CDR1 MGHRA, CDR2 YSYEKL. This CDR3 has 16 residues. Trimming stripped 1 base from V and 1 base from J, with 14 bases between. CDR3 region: CASSQGSQRASYEQYF. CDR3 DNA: TGCGCCAGCAGCCAAGGTTCGCAGAGAGCATCCTACGAGCAGTACTTC.

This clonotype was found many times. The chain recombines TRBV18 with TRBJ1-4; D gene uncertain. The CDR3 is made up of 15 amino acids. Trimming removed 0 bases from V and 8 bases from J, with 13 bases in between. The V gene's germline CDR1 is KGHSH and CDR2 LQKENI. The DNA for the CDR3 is TGTGCCAGCTCACCACCACTCCCGCCGGGCGAAAAACTGTTTTTT. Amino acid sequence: CASSPPLPPGEKLFF.